These T cell receptor beta chains were read from a single sample in a study of T cell responses to AZD1222 COVID-19 vaccine. Profiled with immunoSEQ multiplex PCR; TCRdb holds only in-frame clones, not every one. The sample lists around 130,000 clones; 88% were seen once. Specimen: peripheral blood, collected 28 days after the second AZD1222 dose. The receptors originated from an adult who received the AZD1222 COVID-19 vaccine. Both conserved end residues are part of each CDR3. Fields, in order: clone size, J gene, D gene, V gene, CDR3 protein, CDR3 DNA. A D gene is named only where the DNA matches it firmly. Not all rows give a size; the values are once, few, many and, for expanded clones, a class.

>-|TRBJ2-1|TRBD2|TRBV11-1
CASSQKRGETFYEQFF
TGTGCCAGCAGCCAAAAGCGGGGGGAAACTTTTTATGAGCAGTTCTTC
>once|TRBJ1-5|-|TRBV2
CASTIGSYQQPQHF
TGTGCCAGCACCATAGGAAGTTATCAACAGCCCCAGCATTTT
>-|TRBJ1-1|-|TRBV6-5
CASSYSGPPRDTEAFF
TGTGCCAGCAGTTACTCGGGGCCTCCTAGAGACACTGAAGCTTTCTTT
>-|TRBJ2-3|-|TRBV5-1
CASSLDPGDTDTQYF
TGCGCCAGCAGCTTGGATCCGGGAGACACAGATACGCAGTATTTT
>-|TRBJ1-1|-|TRBV29-1
CSVEVEGMNTEAFF
TGCAGCGTTGAAGTGGAAGGCATGAACACTGAAGCTTTCTTT
>once|TRBJ2-6|TRBD1|TRBV10-3
CAISPDRGGSGANVLTF
TGTGCCATCAGCCCGGACAGGGGGGGCTCTGGGGCCAACGTCCTGACTTTC
>-|TRBJ1-1|-|TRBV27
CASSFTRGPEAFF
TGTGCCAGCAGTTTCACCCGTGGCCCTGAAGCTTTCTTT
>-|TRBJ2-2|-|TRBV10-3
CASHWGSDTGELFF
TGTGCCTCCCATTGGGGCTCGGACACCGGGGAGCTGTTTTTT
>-|TRBJ2-7|-|TRBV19
CASSRRRDSYEQYF
TGTGCCAGTAGTCGCCGACGGGACTCCTACGAGCAGTACTTC
>-|TRBJ2-1|-|TRBV7-9
CASSLAGSYNEQFF
TGTGCCAGCAGCTTGGCGGGATCCTACAATGAGCAGTTCTTC
>once|TRBJ1-4|-|TRBV3-1/TRBV3-2
CASSQGGDYSEKLFF
TGTGCCAGCAGCCAAGGAGGGGATTACAGTGAAAAACTGTTTTTT
>-|TRBJ1-5|-|TRBV19
CASSREGGQPQHF
TGTGCCAGTAGCCGGGAGGGAGGACAGCCCCAGCATTTT
>-|TRBJ2-1|TRBD1|TRBV6-5
CASSYSGTGNVNEEFF
TGTGCCAGCAGTTACTCAGGGACAGGGAACGTGAATGAGGAGTTCTTC
>-|TRBJ1-3|TRBD1|TRBV6-5
CASSPRQGLNTIYF
TGTGCCAGCAGTCCACGACAGGGGCTAAACACCATATATTTT
>-|TRBJ1-5|-|TRBV6-5
CASSYSRDNQPQHF
TGTGCCAGCAGTTACTCGAGGGATAATCAGCCCCAGCATTTT
>-|TRBJ1-2|-|TRBV4-3
CASSQDPFGGYTF
TGCGCCAGCAGCCAAGACCCGTTTGGTGGCTACACCTTC
>-|TRBJ2-3|TRBD2|TRBV4-2
CASSQGLAVVASTDTQYF
TGTGCCAGCAGCCAAGGACTAGCGGTCGTTGCTAGCACAGATACGCAGTATTTT
>-|TRBJ1-1|-|TRBV19
CASSISVNTEAFF
TGTGCCAGTAGTATCTCCGTGAACACTGAAGCTTTCTTT
>-|TRBJ1-2|TRBD1|TRBV16
CASSPDRGGSGYTF
TGTGCCAGCAGCCCGGACAGGGGAGGGTCTGGCTACACCTTC
>once|TRBJ1-2|TRBD1|TRBV5-8
CASSLRLQGFYGYTF
TGTGCCAGCAGCTTGAGGTTACAGGGGTTCTATGGCTACACCTTC
>-|TRBJ2-7|TRBD1|TRBV6-5
CASSLTGDEQYF
TGTGCCAGCAGTTTGACAGGGGACGAGCAGTACTTC
>-|TRBJ1-1|-|TRBV9
CASSKDSLTEAFF
TGTGCCAGCAGCAAGGACAGCCTCACTGAAGCTTTCTTT
>-|TRBJ1-2|-|TRBV28
CASSWDGNYGYTF
TGTGCCAGCAGCTGGGACGGGAACTATGGCTACACCTTC
>-|TRBJ1-5|-|TRBV6-5
CASKFDQPQHF
TGTGCCAGCAAATTCGATCAGCCCCAGCATTTT
>few|TRBJ2-7|-|TRBV27
CASSAHRDSYEQYF
TGTGCCAGCAGCGCACACAGGGATTCCTACGAGCAGTACTTC
>-|TRBJ2-1|-|TRBV19
CASMDRGRASGRNEQFF
TGTGCCAGTATGGACAGGGGGCGGGCTAGCGGGAGGAATGAGCAGTTCTTC
>-|TRBJ2-7|-|TRBV18
CASSPPNGGEQYF
TGTGCCAGCTCACCACCAAACGGGGGCGAGCAGTACTTC
>few|TRBJ2-7|-|TRBV5-1
CASSFLGRYSYEQYF
TGCGCCAGCAGCTTCCTGGGGAGGTATAGCTACGAGCAGTACTTC
>-|TRBJ1-5|-|TRBV11-2
CASSLGVGQPQHF
TGTGCCAGCAGCTTAGGGGTCGGGCAGCCCCAGCATTTT
>-|TRBJ2-7|-|TRBV19
CASSIVPGMNEQYF
TGTGCCAGTAGTATAGTACCGGGGATGAACGAGCAGTACTTC
>-|TRBJ1-2|TRBD1|TRBV28
CASRDRAPFGYTF
TGTGCCAGCAGGGACAGGGCGCCCTTCGGCTACACCTTC
>once|TRBJ2-7|TRBD1|TRBV6-5
CASRDRTGGAYEQYF
TGTGCCAGCAGGGACCGGACAGGGGGCGCCTACGAGCAGTACTTC
>-|TRBJ2-1|-|TRBV3-1/TRBV3-2
CAVGPSVVNEQFF
TGTGCCGTTGGTCCTTCGGTCGTCAATGAGCAGTTCTTC
>few|TRBJ1-5|TRBD1|TRBV4-3
CASSLDRDSNQPQHF
TGCGCCAGCAGCTTAGACCGGGACAGTAATCAGCCCCAGCATTTT
>-|TRBJ2-1|TRBD2|TRBV19
CASSIVASGSPENEQFF
TGTGCCAGTAGTATAGTGGCTAGCGGGAGTCCGGAGAATGAGCAGTTCTTC
>-|TRBJ2-3|-|TRBV19
CASSTRLGSTDTQYF
TGTGCCAGTAGTACCCGCCTCGGGAGCACAGATACGCAGTATTTT
>-|TRBJ1-3|-|TRBV5-1
CASSTGRSSGNTIYF
TGCGCCAGCAGCACGGGACGCTCCTCTGGAAACACCATATATTTT
>-|TRBJ1-4|TRBD1|TRBV10-3
CAYQGVATNEKLFF
TGTGCCTACCAGGGGGTGGCAACTAATGAAAAACTGTTTTTT
>-|TRBJ2-5|TRBD2|TRBV10-3
CAISGGLAGETQYF
TGTGCCATCAGTGGAGGGCTAGCGGGAGAGACCCAGTACTTC
>-|TRBJ2-1|TRBD2|TRBV10-3
CAALAGDAHEQFF
TGTGCCGCCCTAGCGGGAGATGCCCATGAGCAGTTCTTC
>once|TRBJ2-5|-|TRBV7-8
CASSLSREETQYF
TGTGCCAGCAGCTTAAGCCGGGAAGAGACCCAGTACTTC
>-|TRBJ2-1|TRBD2|TRBV4-1
CASSPSVGGSSYNEQFF
TGCGCCAGCAGCCCCTCGGTGGGCGGGAGCTCCTACAATGAGCAGTTCTTC
>-|TRBJ1-3|-|TRBV4-2
CASSQVWENSGNTIYF
TGTGCCAGCAGCCAAGTCTGGGAAAACTCTGGAAACACCATATATTTT
>-|TRBJ2-6|-|TRBV7-9
CASTDPGRDRSGANVLTF
TGTGCCAGCACGGACCCCGGGCGGGACCGTTCTGGGGCCAACGTCCTGACTTTC
>-|TRBJ1-5|-|TRBV5-5
CASSFGEINQPQHF
TGTGCCAGCAGCTTCGGCGAGATTAATCAGCCCCAGCATTTT
>-|TRBJ1-5|-|TRBV2
CASSSYVSGDQPQHF
TGTGCCAGCAGCTCCTACGTAAGCGGGGATCAGCCCCAGCATTTT
>-|TRBJ1-4|-|TRBV12-5
CASGFRQTTNEKLFF
TGTGCTAGTGGTTTTCGGCAGACAACTAATGAAAAACTGTTTTTT
>-|TRBJ2-1|TRBD2|TRBV3-1/TRBV3-2
CASSPAASGADEQFF
TGTGCCAGCAGCCCCGCGGCTAGCGGGGCGGATGAGCAGTTCTTC
>-|TRBJ1-6|-|TRBV6-4
CASIDSLPLHF
TGTGCCAGCATTGACTCCTTACCCCTCCACTTT
>-|TRBJ1-2|-|TRBV7-6
CASSLSPGATDGYTF
TGTGCCAGCAGCCTAAGTCCCGGGGCCACCGATGGCTACACCTTC
>-|TRBJ2-7|TRBD1|TRBV13
CASSETPGQVDEQYF
TGTGCCAGCAGCGAAACCCCGGGACAGGTCGACGAGCAGTACTTC